These 31 T cell receptor beta chains share one sample of origin, sequenced in a study of blood T cell repertoires in COVID-19. Profiled with immunoSEQ multiplex PCR; TCRdb holds only in-frame clones, not every one. The table records tens of thousands of clones, approximately 80% of them present only once. The sample comprised peripheral blood. The receptors derive from a human donor in a cohort sampled during active or convalescent COVID-19.

This clone was recorded a few times. The chain employs TRBV5-1 and TRBJ2-2, with TRBD1 identical over 7 bases. The CDR3 runs to 15 residues. Per the germline V gene, CDR1 is SGHRS and CDR2 is YFSETQ. V lost 4 bases, J lost 2 bases, and 5 bases stayed unmatched. CDR3 sequence reads: CASSPRDRNTGELFF. As DNA, the CDR3 is TGCGCCAGCAGCCCCCGGGACAGAAACACCGGGGAGCTGTTTTTT.

V is TRBV4-1 and J is TRBJ2-1, with TRBD2 matching over 7 bases. After removal of 6 bases from V and 4 bases from J, the junction contained 6 bases not matched to a gene. The CDR3 length is 14 residues. CDR1 MGHRA and CDR2 YSYEKL come from the germline V gene. This CDR3 is CASSFGGTYNEQFF. DNA of the CDR3: TGCGCCAGCAGTTTCGGGGGGACTTACAATGAGCAGTTCTTC.

J is TRBJ1-5 and V is TRBV5-8; 8 bases match TRBD1. The CDR3 has 15 residues. From germline, CDR1 is SGHTS and CDR2 YDEGEE. V trimming: 4 bases; J trimming: 2 bases; junction bases outside the gene matches: 5. CDR3 amino acids: CASSGRGRGNQPQHF. CDR3 DNA sequence: TGTGCCAGCAGCGGCAGGGGGCGCGGCAATCAGCCCCAGCATTTT.

The gene calls are TRBV18 and TRBJ1-2; possibly TRBD1 for D (5 bases). The CDR3 length is 14 residues. Trimming pared 0 bases from V and 4 bases from J, leaving 9 bases between. Germline CDR1 reads KGHSH; CDR2 reads LQKENI. The CDR3 nucleotides are TGTGCCAGCTCACCACCGCAGGGAAGCTATGGCTACACCTTC. Its protein product is CASSPPQGSYGYTF. Complete variable domain (other parts from reference TRBV18 and TRBJ1-2): NAGVMQNPRHLVRRRGQEARLRCSPMKGHSHVYWYRQLPEEGLKFMVYLQKENIIDESGMPKERFSAEFPKEGPSILRIQQVVRGDSAAYFCASSPPQGSYGYTFGSGTRLTVV.

The gene calls are TRBV6-4 and TRBJ2-3; 7 positions agree with TRBD2. CDR1 is MRHNA, CDR2 SNTAGT, per germline. The CDR3 sequence is 15 residues long. V gave up 0 bases and J gave up 0 bases; unmatched junction bases: 0. CDR3 sequence: CASSDSGGSTDTQYF. The CDR3 DNA reads TGTGCCAGCAGTGACTCGGGGGGGAGCACAGATACGCAGTATTTT.

The CDR3: CASSPSAGGPDTQYF. The CDR3 nucleotides read TGTGCCAGCAGTCCGTCGGCGGGGGGGCCAGATACGCAGTATTTT. This chain links TRBV6-5 with TRBJ2-3; 9 bases align to TRBD2. This CDR3 has 15 residues. The V gene end was trimmed by 5 bases and the J gene end by 4 bases; junction bases not matched to a gene: 7. Germline V gene lookup returns CDR1 MNHEY and CDR2 SVGAGI.

V and J are TRBV19 and TRBJ2-3; 10 bases are a match to TRBD2. V lost 3 bases to trimming and J lost 3 bases; unmatched junction nucleotides: 15. CDR1 is LNHDA and CDR2 is SQIVND in the germline V gene (reference sequence). The CDR3 contains 19 residues. CDR3 residues: CASSIRGSSGGAGTDTQYF. Written as DNA, the CDR3 is TGTGCCAGTAGTATCAGGGGCTCCAGCGGGGGGGCCGGGACAGATACGCAGTATTTT.

This clone was detected only once. The chain carries TRBV3-1 (or the pseudogene TRBV3-2) and TRBJ2-1; 11 positions match TRBD1. Germline values: CDR1 LGHDT, CDR2 YNNKEL (reference sequence). The V and J ends lost 4 bases and 6 bases, in that order; junction bases with no gene match: 5. CDR3 length: 15 residues. The CDR3 reads CASSPQDRGRNEQFF. In nucleotides, the CDR3 is TGTGCCAGCAGCCCCCAGGACAGGGGGCGCAATGAGCAGTTCTTC.

The CDR3 region is CSVSLLASGGAIDTQYF. CDR3 DNA: TGCAGCGTTTCCTTGTTGGCTAGCGGGGGGGCGATAGATACGCAGTATTTT. V and J are TRBV29-1 and TRBJ2-3; 12 nucleotides agree with TRBD2. Germline V gives CDR1 SQVTM, CDR2 ANQGSEA. The CDR3 sequence is 17 residues long. With 5 bases clipped from V and 5 bases from J, the junction kept 14 bases outside the gene matches.

The DNA for the CDR3 is TGTGCCAGCAGTTACTCGACAGGGGGAAGCGCTGAAGCTTTCTTT. As protein: CASSYSTGGSAEAFF. The V and J genes are TRBV6-2 or TRBV6-3 and TRBJ1-1; 9 nucleotides match TRBD1. CDR3 length equals 15 residues. Germline CDR1 is MNHEY and CDR2 is SVGEGT. The trim removed 0 bases at V and 6 bases at J, leaving 5 bases unmatched.

In its sample, this clone was seen a few times. V and J are TRBV6-1 and TRBJ2-5; 7 nucleotides match TRBD2. The CDR3 loop spans 16 amino acids. Germline V lookup: CDR1 MNHNS, CDR2 SASEGT. V gave up 4 bases and J gave up 4 bases; unmatched junction bases: 12. CDR3 loop: CASSGSRLAGRETQYF. CDR3 nucleotides: TGTGCCAGCAGTGGGAGCCGACTAGCCGGAAGAGAGACCCAGTACTTC.

The V gene is TRBV18, the J gene TRBJ1-4; D gene ambiguous. Germline loops: CDR1 KGHSH, CDR2 LQKENI. V was cut by 0 bases and J by 7 bases, with 12 bases left in between. This CDR3 has 15 residues. This CDR3 is CASSPPQTRGEKLFF. DNA for the CDR3: TGTGCCAGCTCACCACCCCAAACACGGGGTGAAAAACTGTTTTTT. Complete variable domain (other parts from reference TRBV18 and TRBJ1-4): NAGVMQNPRHLVRRRGQEARLRCSPMKGHSHVYWYRQLPEEGLKFMVYLQKENIIDESGMPKERFSAEFPKEGPSILRIQQVVRGDSAAYFCASSPPQTRGEKLFFGSGTQLSVL.

The CDR3 reads CASNGRVLYNEQFF. In nucleotides, the CDR3 is TGTGCCAGTAATGGCAGGGTGCTCTACAATGAGCAGTTCTTC. The rearrangement joins TRBV19 to TRBJ2-1; weak D call: TRBD1 (5 bases). The CDR3 has 14 amino acids. The germline V gene has CDR1 LNHDA and CDR2 SQIVND (reference sequence). Trimming took 7 bases from V and 3 from J, leaving 13 bases between them.

This clone has only a few counts. The chain employs TRBV6-2 or TRBV6-3 and TRBJ2-2; possible D gene TRBD1, 6 bases. The CDR3 contains 14 residues. Trimming took 6 bases from V and 8 from J, leaving 16 bases between them. Germline CDR1 MNHEY, CDR2 SVGEGT. CDR3 protein: CASSLGASTGELFF. CDR3 in DNA: TGTGCCAGCAGCCTGGGGGCCTCGACGGGGGAGCTGTTTTTT.

The genes are TRBV6-6 and TRBJ2-1; 7 nucleotides agree with TRBD1. Germline CDR1 is MNHNY and CDR2 is SVGAGI (reference sequence). The CDR3 loop spans 16 amino acids. V lost 2 bases and J lost 3; bases outside the gene matches: 7. CDR3 in amino acids: CASSYHQTGIYNEQFF. CDR3 bases: TGTGCCAGCAGTTACCATCAGACAGGGATCTACAATGAGCAGTTCTTC.

The rearrangement uses TRBV9 and TRBJ1-6; D remains unclear. The germline V and J ends were trimmed by 0 bases and 8 bases, with 6 bases remaining between them. The CDR3 runs to 13 residues. The V gene's germline CDR1 is SGDLS and CDR2 YYNGEE. The CDR3 region is CASSVDRDSPLHF. In DNA, the CDR3 is TGTGCCAGCAGCGTAGATCGGGATTCACCCCTCCACTTT.

This CDR3 is CASSRTGGKAEAFF. The CDR3 bases are TGTGCCAGCAGCCGGACAGGGGGCAAAGCTGAAGCTTTCTTT. The V call is TRBV11-2, the J call TRBJ1-1; 11 bases line up with TRBD1. The CDR3 totals 14 residues. Germline V CDR1 and CDR2: SGHAT, FQNNGV. The J segment lost 6 bases and the V segment lost 5 bases, leaving 5 bases of the junction unmatched.

The J gene is TRBJ2-7, the V gene TRBV10-3; 8 bases are shared with TRBD1. V was pared by 2 bases and J by 3 bases, with 3 bases of the junction left unmatched. Germline assignment: CDR1 ENHRY and CDR2 SYGVKD. The CDR3 extends over 14 amino acids. The CDR3 coding sequence is TGTGCCATCAGTGAGGGGACAGGTTACTACGAGCAGTACTTC. Encoded protein: CAISEGTGYYEQYF.

The chain employs TRBV2 and TRBJ1-4, with 7 bases matching TRBD1. The CDR3 is 13 amino acids. CDR1 and CDR2 (germline): SNHLY, FYNNEI. The junction had 5 bases not matched to a gene; V was cut back by 8 bases and J by 5 bases. The CDR3 protein is CASRTGQNEKLFF. The DNA of the CDR3 is TGTGCCAGCCGGACAGGACAAAATGAAAAACTGTTTTTT. The whole variable domain, filled in from reference TRBV2 and TRBJ1-4, reads EPEVTQTPSHQVTQMGQEVILRCVPISNHLYFYWYRQILGQKVEFLVSFYNNEISEKSEIFDDQFSVERPDGSNFTLKIRSTKLEDSAMYFCASRTGQNEKLFFGSGTQLSVL.

The V call is TRBV19, the J call TRBJ2-7, with 10 bases fitting TRBD1. CDR1 is LNHDA and CDR2 is SQIVND in the germline V gene (reference sequence). The CDR3 sequence is 16 residues long. Germline trimming cut 2 bases from V and 4 bases from J; bases unmatched to any gene: 8. The chain's CDR3 is CASSIHVGQGPYEQYF. DNA of the CDR3: TGTGCCAGTAGTATACACGTGGGACAGGGGCCGTACGAGCAGTACTTC.

This chain joins TRBV3-1 (or the pseudogene TRBV3-2) and TRBJ2-7, with D maybe TRBD1 (5 bases). Germline V CDR1 and CDR2: LGHDT, YNNKEL (reference sequence). V was pared by 1 base and J by 1 base, with 11 bases between. The CDR3 length is 15 residues. The CDR3 is CASSQGSTESYEQYF. As DNA, the CDR3 is TGTGCCAGCAGCCAAGGGTCGACAGAATCCTACGAGCAGTACTTC.

The rearrangement uses TRBV4-3 and TRBJ2-2, with D perhaps TRBD2 (5 bases). From germline, CDR1 is LGHNA and CDR2 YSLEER. Deletions cut 0 bases from V and 4 bases from J, with 12 bases between. The CDR3 is 16 residues long. This CDR3 is CASSQDRGMGTGELFF. The CDR3 DNA sequence: TGCGCCAGCAGCCAAGATCGAGGGATGGGCACCGGGGAGCTGTTTTTT.

The rearrangement uses TRBV18 and TRBJ1-2, with TRBD1 matching over 7 bases. CDR1 is KGHSH, CDR2 LQKENI, per germline. The CDR3 runs 15 residues. With 6 bases clipped from V and 2 bases from J, the junction kept 9 bases outside the gene matches. The CDR3 protein is CASSERDSMNYGYTF. The CDR3 DNA reads TGTGCCAGCTCCGAACGGGACAGTATGAACTATGGCTACACCTTC.

J is TRBJ2-7 and V is TRBV7-8; TRBD2 aligns across 7 bases. Germline assignment: CDR1 SGHVS and CDR2 FQNEAQ. The CDR3 runs to 14 residues. J gave up 2 bases and V 7 bases, and 8 bases lay outside the gene matches. The CDR3 is CASTRVGGAYEQYF. CDR3 DNA: TGTGCCAGCACACGTGTTGGGGGGGCCTACGAGCAGTACTTC.

This chain uses TRBV4-2 with TRBJ2-7; D call uncertain. CDR3 size: 8 residues. Germline-derived CDR1 and CDR2 are LGHNA and YNFKEQ. V was shortened by 10 bases and J by 7 bases, with 5 bases between the two germline ends. The CDR3 coding sequence is TGTGCCATAACAGAGCAGTACTTC. Translation: CAITEQYF.

The rearrangement joins TRBV19 to TRBJ1-1, with D unclear. Looked up from germline, CDR1 is LNHDA and CDR2 is SQIVND (reference sequence). This CDR3 region has 15 residues. V was clipped by 1 base and J by 4 bases, with 13 bases between them. In nucleotides, the CDR3 is TGTGCCAGTAGTATAGGAGGCCTCTCCGCCACTGAAGCTTTCTTT. It is translated as CASSIGGLSATEAFF.

The chain is built from TRBV7-9 and TRBJ2-3; 7 nucleotides align to TRBD1. Looked up from germline, CDR1 is SEHNR and CDR2 is FQNEAQ (reference sequence). The CDR3 consists of 15 residues. V dropped 11 bases and J dropped 0; count of bases not matched to a gene: 11. CDR3 sequence reads: CASRMGTASTDTQYF. The CDR3 DNA follows: TGTGCCTCCCGGATGGGGACAGCTAGCACAGATACGCAGTATTTT.

This chain links TRBV7-9 with TRBJ1-1, with TRBD1 as a possible D gene (5 bases). Germline CDR1 is SEHNR and CDR2 is FQNEAQ (reference sequence). The ends were cut back, 5 bases at V and 0 bases at J, with 13 bases in the middle. The CDR3 has 15 amino acids. The CDR3 DNA sequence: TGTGCCAGCAGCCCTAGCGGGGCCATGAACACTGAAGCTTTCTTT. It encodes CASSPSGAMNTEAFF. Combining the CDR3 with reference TRBV7-9 and TRBJ1-1 gives the whole variable domain DTGVSQNPRHKITKRGQNVTFRCDPISEHNRLYWYRQTLGQGPEFLTYFQNEAQLEKSRLLSDRFSAERPKGSFSTLEIQRTEQGDSAMYLCASSPSGAMNTEAFFGQGTRLTVV.

The CDR3 region is CASSLERATQYF. The DNA for the CDR3 is TGTGCCAGCAGTCTCGAGCGGGCTACGCAGTATTTT. The chain couples TRBV6-2 or TRBV6-3 to TRBJ2-3; tentatively, D is TRBD2 (6 bases). The V end lost 5 bases, the J end lost 8 bases, and 11 bases lay between the germline ends. Germline V CDR1 and CDR2: MNHEY, SVGEGT. The length of the CDR3 is 12 residues.

V gene TRBV19 combines with J gene TRBJ1-5, with 7 bases identical to TRBD1. The CDR3 runs to 14 residues. V lost 8 bases to trimming and J lost 0 bases; unmatched junction nucleotides: 4. CDR1 LNHDA and CDR2 SQIVND come from the germline V gene (reference sequence). DNA for the CDR3: TGTGCCAGTCTAGGGACAGCTAGCAATCAGCCCCAGCATTTT. This gives the protein CASLGTASNQPQHF.

This chain links TRBV6-2 or TRBV6-3 with TRBJ2-5; 8 bases are a match to TRBD2. Trimming took 0 bases from V and 2 from J; bases not matched to a gene: 5. The CDR3 loop spans 16 amino acids. Germline CDR1 and CDR2: MNHEY and SVGEGT. The CDR3, as DNA: TGTGCCAGCAGTTACTCGGGCGGGGGGACTCAAGAGACCCAGTACTTC. This translates into CASSYSGGGTQETQYF.